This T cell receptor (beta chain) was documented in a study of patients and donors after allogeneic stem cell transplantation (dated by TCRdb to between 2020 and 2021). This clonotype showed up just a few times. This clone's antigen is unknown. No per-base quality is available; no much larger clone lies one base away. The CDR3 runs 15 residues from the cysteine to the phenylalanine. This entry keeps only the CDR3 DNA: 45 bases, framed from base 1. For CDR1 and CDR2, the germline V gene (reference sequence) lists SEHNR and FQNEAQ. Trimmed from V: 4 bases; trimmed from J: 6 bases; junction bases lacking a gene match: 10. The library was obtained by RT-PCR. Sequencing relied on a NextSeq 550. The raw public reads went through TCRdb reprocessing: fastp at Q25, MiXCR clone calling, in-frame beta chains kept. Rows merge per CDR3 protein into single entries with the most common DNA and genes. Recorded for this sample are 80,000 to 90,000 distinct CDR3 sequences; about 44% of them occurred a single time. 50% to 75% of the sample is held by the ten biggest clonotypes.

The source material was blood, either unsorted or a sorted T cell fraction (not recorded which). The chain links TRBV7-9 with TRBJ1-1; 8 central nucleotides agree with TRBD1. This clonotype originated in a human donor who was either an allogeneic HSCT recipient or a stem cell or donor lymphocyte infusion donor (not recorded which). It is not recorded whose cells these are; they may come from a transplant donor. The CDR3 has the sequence CASSSDRVGGPEAFF. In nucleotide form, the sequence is TGTGCCAGCAGCTCGGACAGGGTCGGGGGACCTGAAGCTTTCTTT.